Listed here are 27 T cell receptor beta chains from one sample, sequenced in a study of vaccination effects on CD4 cells after COVID-19 (dated by TCRdb to between 2021 and 2024). Receptors were amplified or captured by the immunoSEQ multiplex PCR assay. Entries here come from immuneACCESS through TCRdb and include only in-frame sequences with V and J called. Some clones fail to appear in such tables; in the studies checked, an unresolved V gene covers under half of the shortfall, and the cause of the remainder is unknown. The sample profile shows more than 25,000 clones; approximately 79% of them were found once. The ten largest clonotypes hold around 5.9% of the sample. The ViraFEST assay stimulated PBMC with viral peptide pools and then used TCR sequencing to identify antigen-specific CD4+ T cell clonotypes by expansion. After about 10 days of culture, CD4+ T cells were isolated with the EasySep CD4+ T cell isolation kit. Participants received two doses of either the BNT162b2 or the mRNA-1273 mRNA SARS-CoV-2 vaccine.

These receptors have no known antigen. The source material was CD4+ T cells from PBMCs cultured with SARS-CoV-2 spike peptides, sampled after COVID-19 vaccination. Interpreted using the paper, the cell subset or site label stands for: SARS-CoV-2 spike overlapping peptide pool stimulation. Every receptor here comes from a human donor who received a COVID-19 vaccine. Some clones in this sample may be carry-over from other donors' samples.

This sequence joins TRBV11-2 and TRBJ2-2, with 8 bases identical to TRBD2. The CDR3 is 16 residues long. The V segment lost 3 bases and the J segment 5 bases; nucleotides outside the gene matches: 8. Germline V gene sequence: CDR1 SGHAT, CDR2 FQNNGV. The DNA of the CDR3 is TGTGCCAGCAGCTTCGCGGGGGGAGATCTAACCGGGGAGCTGTTTTTT. It encodes CASSFAGGDLTGELFF.

The V call is TRBV10-1, the J call TRBJ2-1; TRBD1 matches 7 bases. Germline values: CDR1 WNHNN, CDR2 SYGVQD (reference sequence). After removal of 0 bases from V and 6 bases from J, the junction contained 5 bases not matched to a gene. This CDR3 region has 15 residues. CDR3 nucleotide sequence: TGCGCCAGCAGTGAGTCGACAGGGAGATCCAATGAGCAGTTCTTC. Translated, it gives CASSESTGRSNEQFF.

The chain employs TRBV5-4 and TRBJ2-3, with D perhaps matching TRBD1 (6 bases). V was shortened by 2 bases and J by 0 bases, with 10 bases between the two germline ends. The CDR3 spans 15 residues. The germline CDR1 and CDR2 sequences are SGHNT and YYREEE (reference sequence). CDR3 in DNA: TGTGCCAGCAGCTTCCAGGGGATGAGCACAGATACGCAGTATTTT. Translated, it gives CASSFQGMSTDTQYF.

This clone has more than one count but fewer than ten. The CDR3 reads CASSVAGLSNQPQHF. The CDR3 nucleotides read TGTGCCAGCAGCGTAGCAGGGCTTAGCAATCAGCCCCAGCATTTT. The V gene is TRBV9, the J gene TRBJ1-5; tentative D call: TRBD1 (5 bases). The V gene's germline CDR1 is SGDLS and CDR2 YYNGEE. V was cut by 0 bases and J by 0 bases, with 7 bases left in between. The CDR3 consists of 15 residues.

This clone was counted a single time. This rearrangement joins TRBV5-1 to TRBJ2-2; possible D gene TRBD1, 6 bases. V gave up 0 bases and J gave up 6 bases, with 15 bases separating them. Germline V gives CDR1 SGHRS, CDR2 YFSETQ. This CDR3 has 16 residues. The CDR3 DNA follows: TGCGCCAGCAGCTTGGGAGTCAGGGGCATCGCCGGGGAGCTGTTTTTT. Encoded protein: CASSLGVRGIAGELFF.

The rearrangement joins TRBV28 to TRBJ2-2; D gene unclear. This CDR3 has 14 amino acids. The V gene lost 6 bases and the J gene lost 1 base, with 9 bases spanning the gap. Germline V gene data show CDR1 as MDHEN and CDR2 as SYDVKM. The CDR3 spells CASSEGWNTGELFF. CDR3 DNA: TGTGCCAGCAGCGAAGGGTGGAACACCGGGGAGCTGTTTTTT.

The chain recombines TRBV28 with TRBJ1-6; 9 bases fit TRBD1. Germline lookup yields CDR1 MDHEN and CDR2 SYDVKM. V shed 6 bases, J shed 8 bases, and the junction held 8 bases outside the gene matches. This CDR3 contains 15 residues. The CDR3 spells CASSVPGQGYSPLHF. The CDR3 nucleotides are TGTGCCAGCAGCGTACCGGGACAGGGTTATTCACCCCTCCACTTT.

The CDR3 sequence is CAWSTSTEAFF. CDR3 coding DNA: TGTGCCTGGAGTACGAGCACTGAAGCTTTCTTT. This chain links TRBV30 with TRBJ1-1; no reliable D call. V was clipped by 2 bases and J by 4 bases, with 5 bases between them. CDR1 and CDR2 (germline): GTSNPN, SVGIG (reference sequence). CDR3 size: 11 residues. Looking up the rest from reference TRBV30 and TRBJ1-1 gives the full variable domain: SQTIHQWPATLVQPVGSPLSLECTVEGTSNPNLYWYRQAAGRGLQLLFYSVGIGQISSEVPQNLSASRPQDRQFILSSKKLLLSDSGFYLCAWSTSTEAFFGQGTRLTVV.

The chain uses TRBV6-4 and TRBJ1-1; no clear D gene. V was trimmed by 2 bases and J by 3 bases, leaving 16 bases between them. From germline, CDR1 is MRHNA and CDR2 SNTAGT. CDR3 size: 16 residues. The CDR3 here is CASSDSTLGRDTEAFF. The DNA of the CDR3 is TGTGCCAGCAGTGACAGTACCTTGGGGAGGGACACTGAAGCTTTCTTT.

This chain connects TRBV18 to TRBJ1-1; the D gene is possibly TRBD1 (6 bases). Germline CDR1 KGHSH, CDR2 LQKENI. V was cut by 3 bases and J by 1 base, with 9 bases left in between. The CDR3 is 14 amino acids. The CDR3 sequence is CASSPGHQNTEAFF. The CDR3 DNA is TGTGCCAGCTCACCGGGACACCAGAACACTGAAGCTTTCTTT. The whole variable domain, remainder taken from reference TRBV18 and TRBJ1-1, is NAGVMQNPRHLVRRRGQEARLRCSPMKGHSHVYWYRQLPEEGLKFMVYLQKENIIDESGMPKERFSAEFPKEGPSILRIQQVVRGDSAAYFCASSPGHQNTEAFFGQGTRLTVV.

This chain uses TRBV29-1 with TRBJ2-5; perhaps TRBD2 as D (6 bases). Trimming left V 3 bases short and J 0 bases short, with 8 bases between. The CDR3 loop spans 13 amino acids. Germline lookup yields CDR1 SQVTM and CDR2 ANQGSEA. The CDR3 loop is CSVDGGYQETQYF. The CDR3 DNA is TGCAGCGTTGATGGGGGGTACCAAGAGACCCAGTACTTC.

The chain links TRBV9 to TRBJ2-2, with D unresolved. Trimming removed 4 bases at V and 2 bases at J, with 3 bases between. The CDR3 runs to 12 residues. Per the germline V gene, CDR1 is SGDLS and CDR2 is YYNGEE. The CDR3 DNA reads TGTGCCAGCAGCTCAAACACCGGGGAGCTGTTTTTT. This codes for CASSSNTGELFF.

The V gene is TRBV30, the J gene TRBJ1-5; tentative D call: TRBD1 (5 bases). Trimming took off 0 bases at V and 4 bases at J, with 13 bases between the two ends. The CDR3 contains 15 residues. Germline lookup yields CDR1 GTSNPN and CDR2 SVGIG (reference sequence). The CDR3 sequence: CAWSVPGGRNQPQHF. CDR3 in DNA: TGTGCCTGGAGTGTACCGGGGGGGAGGAATCAGCCCCAGCATTTT.

The gene calls are TRBV4-1 and TRBJ2-5; maybe TRBD2 (6 bases). The CDR3 contains 15 residues. Per the germline V gene, CDR1 is MGHRA and CDR2 is YSYEKL. The V and J ends lost 0 bases and 5 bases respectively, with 13 bases between them. The CDR3 DNA reads as TGCGCCAGCAGCCAAGACCCCGCGGGGCCCGAGACCCAGTACTTC. As protein: CASSQDPAGPETQYF.

The rearrangement links TRBV5-1 to TRBJ2-2; no reliable D call. The CDR3 totals 15 residues. The ends were cut back, 0 bases at V and 7 bases at J, with 13 bases in the middle. Germline V gene data show CDR1 as SGHRS and CDR2 as YFSETQ. The CDR3 sequence is CASSLESSPSGELFF. In nucleotides, the CDR3 is TGCGCCAGCAGCTTGGAGTCTAGTCCTAGCGGGGAGCTGTTTTTT.

V and J are TRBV28 and TRBJ1-4; TRBD1 agrees at 7 bases. Germline values: CDR1 MDHEN, CDR2 SYDVKM. The J segment lost 5 bases and the V segment lost 4 bases, leaving 4 bases of the junction unmatched. There are 14 residues in the CDR3. The CDR3 reads CASSSGGSNEKLFF. Written as DNA, the CDR3 is TGTGCCAGCAGTTCAGGGGGATCCAATGAAAAACTGTTTTTT. Full variable domain (rest looked up from reference TRBV28 and TRBJ1-4): DVKVTQSSRYLVKRTGEKVFLECVQDMDHENMFWYRQDPGLGLRLIYFSYDVKMKEKGDIPEGYSVSREKKERFSLILESASTNQTSMYLCASSSGGSNEKLFFGSGTQLSVL.

The chain is built from TRBV19 and TRBJ2-7; 9 bases fit TRBD1. Germline V lookup: CDR1 LNHDA, CDR2 SQIVND (reference sequence). The length of the CDR3 is 16 residues. V was pared by 9 bases and J by 1 base, with 13 bases of the junction left unmatched. The CDR3 is CASAHTGTGRSYEQYV. CDR3 sequence (DNA): TGTGCCAGCGCCCATACCGGGACAGGGAGGTCCTACGAGCAGTACGTC.

This rearrangement joins TRBV28 to TRBJ2-1; D is unclear. V dropped 6 bases and J dropped 5 bases, with 5 bases sitting between them. The CDR3 totals 11 residues. Germline assignment: CDR1 MDHEN and CDR2 SYDVKM. DNA for the CDR3: TGTGCCAGCAGCAGAAACAATGAGCAGTTCTTC. Translation gives CASSRNNEQFF.

The V call is TRBV18, the J call TRBJ2-7; D remains unclear. Trimming took 6 bases from V and 6 from J, leaving 12 bases between them. CDR1 and CDR2 from the germline V gene are KGHSH and LQKENI. This CDR3 contains 12 residues. This CDR3 is CASSNSRAEQYV. CDR3 DNA sequence: TGTGCCAGCTCCAACTCCCGGGCCGAGCAGTACGTC.

This rearrangement joins TRBV24-1 to TRBJ2-2; 8 bases line up with TRBD1. The CDR3 runs 14 residues. J was trimmed by 1 base and V by 9 bases; bases with no gene match: 3. CDR1 and CDR2 from the germline V gene are KGHDR and SFDVKD. Written as DNA, the CDR3 is TGTGCCACCTCAGGGACAGGGAACACCGGGGAGCTGTTTTTT. Translating gives CATSGTGNTGELFF.

CDR3 protein: CASSTIALGNQPQHF. The CDR3 region has the DNA TGTGCCAGTAGTACCATCGCTCTTGGCAATCAGCCCCAGCATTTT. The chain couples TRBV19 to TRBJ1-5; D call uncertain. Trimming took 4 bases from V and 2 from J, leaving 12 bases between them. Germline-derived CDR1 and CDR2 are LNHDA and SQIVND (reference sequence). This CDR3 spans 15 amino acids.

The rearrangement links TRBV24-1 to TRBJ2-1; D not certain. CDR1 KGHDR and CDR2 SFDVKD come from the germline V gene. V gave up 3 bases and J gave up 6 bases, with 11 bases separating them. The CDR3 totals 14 residues. This chain's CDR3 is CATSDTRRSNEQFF. Written as DNA, the CDR3 is TGTGCCACCAGTGATACGAGACGATCCAATGAGCAGTTCTTC.

V and J are TRBV7-2 and TRBJ2-3; D gene unclear. V lost 1 base, J lost 6 bases, and 5 bases lay in between. CDR1 is SGHTA and CDR2 is FQGNSA in the germline V gene. This CDR3 region has 12 residues. CDR3 nucleotides: TGTGCCAGCAGCTTAGTTGGGGATACGCAGTATTTT. Amino acid sequence: CASSLVGDTQYF.

The chain has TRBV5-8 and TRBJ2-5; D gene uncertain. Trimming pared 2 bases from V and 5 bases from J, leaving 19 bases between. The CDR3 consists of 16 residues. Germline V gives CDR1 SGHTS, CDR2 YDEGEE. As DNA, the CDR3 is TGTGCCAGCAGCTTCCTGTCTCCTCGCTCCATGGAGACCCAGTACTTC. This codes for CASSFLSPRSMETQYF. The whole variable domain, filled in from reference TRBV5-8 and TRBJ2-5, reads EAGVTQSPTHLIKTRGQQATLRCSPISGHTSVYWYQQALGLGLQFLLWYDEGEERNRGNFPPRFSGRQFPNYSSELNVNALELEDSALYLCASSFLSPRSMETQYFGPGTRLLVL.

The V and J genes are TRBV3-1 (or the pseudogene TRBV3-2) and TRBJ2-3; D unclear. The CDR3 totals 16 residues. In germline, CDR1 is LGHDT, CDR2 YNNKEL (reference sequence). V was shortened by 0 bases and J by 6 bases, with 16 bases between the two germline ends. The DNA for the CDR3 is TGTGCCAGCAGCCAAGATGGGCCGGCTCCCCCCGATACGCAGTATTTT. It yields the protein CASSQDGPAPPDTQYF.

This chain connects TRBV6-6 to TRBJ2-7, with 7 bases matching TRBD1. This CDR3 region has 14 residues. In germline, CDR1 is MNHNY, CDR2 SVGAGI (reference sequence). Trimming took 4 bases from V and 1 from J; bases not matched to a gene: 4. CDR3 in amino acids: CASSLDRASYEQYV. The CDR3 DNA sequence: TGTGCCAGCAGTTTAGACAGGGCATCCTACGAGCAGTACGTC.

Written as DNA, the CDR3 is TGTGCCAGCAGTGAAATCAGGGACACCGGGGAGCTGTTTTTT. Encoded protein: CASSEIRDTGELFF. The chain combines TRBV25-1 with TRBJ2-2, with a weak D call TRBD1 (5 bases). The CDR3 consists of 14 residues. CDR1 MGHDK and CDR2 SYGVNS come from the germline V gene. The ends were cut back, 2 bases at V and 3 bases at J, with 7 bases in the middle. The full variable domain, with the rest looked up from reference TRBV25-1 and TRBJ2-2, is EADIYQTPRYLVIGTGKKITLECSQTMGHDKMYWYQQDPGMELHLIHYSYGVNSTEKGDLSSESTVSRIRTEHFPLTLESARPSHTSQYLCASSEIRDTGELFFGEGSRLTVL.